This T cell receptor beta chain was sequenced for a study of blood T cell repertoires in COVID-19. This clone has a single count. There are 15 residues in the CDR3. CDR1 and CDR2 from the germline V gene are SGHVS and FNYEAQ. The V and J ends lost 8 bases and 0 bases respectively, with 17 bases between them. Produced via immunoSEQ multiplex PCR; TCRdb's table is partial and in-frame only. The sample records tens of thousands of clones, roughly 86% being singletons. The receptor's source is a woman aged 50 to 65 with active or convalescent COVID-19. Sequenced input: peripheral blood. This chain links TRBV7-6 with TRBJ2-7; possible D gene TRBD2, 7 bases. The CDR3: CASLEGGTGSYEQYF. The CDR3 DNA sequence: TGTGCCAGCCTAGAGGGGGGGACTGGCTCCTACGAGCAGTACTTC.